This passage covers 5 T cell receptor beta chains from one sample sequenced in a study of beta chain features in type 1 diabetes. Of the isolated RNA, all was reverse transcribed, and so the sequenced material was expressed TCRB transcripts. Libraries were prepared by immunoSEQ multiplex PCR; TCRdb keeps only in-frame clonotypes and omits some of them. The sample carries some 410,000 clones, 11% to 15% recorded once. The source material was naive CD4+ T cells from blood. The receptors stem from a man aged 25-45 years in good health.

This clone was seen more than once but under ten times. The chain employs TRBV29-1 and TRBJ2-5; D possibly uses TRBD1 or TRBD2 (5 bases each). The CDR3 consists of 11 residues. V dropped 3 bases and J dropped 4 bases, with 6 bases sitting between them. Germline-derived CDR1 and CDR2 are SQVTM and ANQGSEA. The DNA for the CDR3 is TGCAGCGTTGATGGGGGAGAGACCCAGTACTTC. It encodes CSVDGGETQYF. Drawing the rest from reference TRBV29-1 and TRBJ2-5, the complete variable domain is SAVISQKPSRDICQRGTSLTIQCQVDSQVTMMFWYRQQPGQSLTLIATANQGSEATYESGFVIDKFPISRPNLTFSTLTVSNMSPEDSSIYLCSVDGGETQYFGPGTRLLVL.

The chain uses TRBV5-1 and TRBJ2-5, with TRBD2 matching 10 bases. Germline CDR1 is SGHRS and CDR2 is YFSETQ. With 5 bases clipped from V and 2 bases from J, the junction kept 3 bases outside the gene matches. The CDR3 has 14 amino acids. The CDR3 is CASRPSGGQETQYF. CDR3 DNA sequence: TGCGCCAGCAGGCCTAGCGGGGGTCAAGAGACCCAGTACTTC.

The chain employs TRBV30 and TRBJ2-1; D is possibly TRBD2 (6 bases). Trimming cost V 5 bases and J 3 bases, with 14 bases left between them. The CDR3 runs 14 residues. The germline gives CDR1 GTSNPN, CDR2 SVGIG (reference sequence). The CDR3 protein is CAWAWDSRYNEQFF. In DNA, the CDR3 is TGTGCCTGGGCTTGGGACTCTCGCTACAATGAGCAGTTCTTC.

In its sample, this clone was seen a few times. The chain couples TRBV7-2 to TRBJ2-2; 7 bases match TRBD1. The trim removed 4 bases at V and 5 bases at J, leaving 10 bases unmatched. This CDR3 is 16 amino acids long. Looked up from germline, CDR1 is SGHTA and CDR2 is FQGNSA. Here the CDR3 reads CASSSLRGGTTGELFF. CDR3 DNA: TGTGCCAGCAGCTCCCTACGAGGGGGCACAACCGGGGAGCTGTTTTTT.

The table lists this clone with a few counts. The chain employs TRBV29-1 and TRBJ1-1; D remains unclear. V was cut by 4 bases and J by 5 bases, with 17 bases left in between. Germline CDR1 is SQVTM and CDR2 is ANQGSEA. The CDR3 loop spans 14 amino acids. The CDR3 reads CSVGKTWSKTEAFF. Written as DNA, the CDR3 is TGCAGCGTTGGGAAAACCTGGAGCAAGACTGAAGCTTTCTTT.